The 3 T cell receptor beta chains given below trace back to one sample, sequenced in a study of cytomegalovirus exposure and HLA in healthy donors. Primers for the PCR totalled 60 Vbeta and 13 Jbeta. Generated by immunoSEQ multiplex PCR, the TCRdb table keeps only in-frame clones and is missing some. The table has about 160,000 clones, approximately 83% seen once. The sequencing input was PBMCs. The receptors stem from a boy aged 2-15 years in good health and CMV-seronegative.

This clone was detected only once. The genes are TRBV9 and TRBJ2-2, with TRBD2 matching over 8 bases. CDR3 length: 16 amino acids. Trimming cost V 3 bases and J 2 bases; bases outside gene matches: 6. Germline values: CDR1 SGDLS, CDR2 YYNGEE. The CDR3 reads CASSAPGLGNTGELFF. The CDR3 coding sequence is TGTGCCAGCAGCGCCCCGGGACTAGGTAACACCGGGGAGCTGTTTTTT.

The chain is built from TRBV28 and TRBJ2-7, with 9 bases that match TRBD1. Germline CDR1 is MDHEN and CDR2 is SYDVKM. The CDR3 extends over 16 amino acids. The V segment lost 5 bases and the J segment 5 bases; nucleotides outside the gene matches: 13. Here the CDR3 DNA reads TGTGCCAGCAGTGAAGGATCAAGGACAGGGGCAGACGAGCAGTACTTC. Encoded protein: CASSEGSRTGADEQYF.

This chain uses TRBV29-1 with TRBJ1-2; D is perhaps TRBD1 (6 bases). The CDR3 covers 17 residues. V lost 5 bases and J 10 bases, leaving 32 bases between the germline ends. Germline CDR1 reads SQVTM; CDR2 reads ANQGSEA. The CDR3 here is CSVSSGGQGQLGNPYTF. In nucleotides, the CDR3 is TGCAGCGTTAGCTCCGGGGGGCAGGGCCAATTAGGTAATCCCTACACCTTC.